These 7 T cell receptor beta chains share one sample of origin, sequenced in a study of blood T cell repertoires in COVID-19. The data were produced by immunoSEQ multiplex PCR, yet TCRdb's version contains in-frame clones alone and is incomplete. Among approximately 240,000 clones listed, approximately 83% were seen once. The sample comprised peripheral blood. These receptors were collected from a human donor in a cohort sampled during active COVID-19.

V usage is TRBV27 and J usage is TRBJ2-7, with TRBD2 as a possible D gene (6 bases). Germline V CDR1 and CDR2: MNHEY, SMNVEV (reference sequence). The CDR3 has 14 residues. V was shortened by 2 bases and J by 0 bases, with 8 bases between the two germline ends. The CDR3 is CASSLGGNSYEQYF. CDR3 in DNA: TGTGCCAGCAGTTTAGGCGGGAACTCCTACGAGCAGTACTTC.

The chain is built from TRBV5-4 and TRBJ1-1, with unresolved D. The V end lost 3 bases, the J end lost 5 bases, and 17 bases lay between the germline ends. Germline CDR1 and CDR2: SGHNT and YYREEE (reference sequence). The CDR3 consists of 15 residues. The CDR3 DNA reads as TGTGCCAGCAGCTCACCCACCCAGGCGTCGACTGAAGCTTTCTTT. Encoded protein: CASSSPTQASTEAFF. Full variable domain (outside the CDR3, taken from reference TRBV5-4 and TRBJ1-1): ETGVTQSPTHLIKTRGQQVTLRCSSQSGHNTVSWYQQALGQGPQFIFQYYREEENGRGNFPPRFSGLQFPNYSSELNVNALELDDSALYLCASSSPTQASTEAFFGQGTRLTVV.

The chain carries TRBV5-4 and TRBJ1-4; a possible D gene is TRBD1 (6 bases). Germline CDR1 SGHNT, CDR2 YYREEE (reference sequence). CDR3 length: 14 residues. The V end was cut by 0 bases, the J end by 6 bases, with 9 bases between. The CDR3 spells CASSLAGDHEKLFF. DNA of the CDR3: TGTGCCAGCAGCTTGGCAGGGGACCATGAAAAACTGTTTTTT.

This clone has just one count. Other DNA sequences in the same sample also yield this CDR3. This chain links TRBV6-5 with TRBJ1-6, with 10 bases that match TRBD1. J gave up 6 bases and V 6 bases, and 2 bases lay outside the gene matches. Germline V lookup: CDR1 MNHEY, CDR2 SVGAGI. The CDR3 covers 14 residues. CDR3 protein: CASRRDRGNSPLHF. The CDR3 DNA sequence: TGTGCCAGCAGGCGGGACAGGGGTAATTCACCCCTCCACTTT.

The rearrangement joins TRBV24-1 to TRBJ2-1; the match to TRBD1 covers 7 bases. CDR1 and CDR2 (germline): KGHDR, SFDVKD. The CDR3 runs 14 residues. Trimming took 9 bases from V and 6 from J; bases not matched to a gene: 10. The CDR3 reads CATSGTVEANEQFF. The CDR3 DNA is TGTGCCACCTCCGGGACAGTAGAGGCCAATGAGCAGTTCTTC.

This clone is a singleton in its sample. V and J are TRBV24-1 and TRBJ2-1; 16 bases fit TRBD2. Germline CDR1 and CDR2: KGHDR and SFDVKD. CDR3 length: 17 amino acids. V lost 0 bases, J lost 8 bases, and 3 bases stayed unmatched. As DNA, the CDR3 is TGTGCCACCAGTGATTTGGCCGGGACTAGCGGGAGGGATGAGCAGTTCTTC. Its translation: CATSDLAGTSGRDEQFF.

The chain has TRBV5-1 and TRBJ1-4, with TRBD1 matching 9 bases. CDR1 and CDR2 from the germline V gene are SGHRS and YFSETQ. This CDR3 comprises 14 residues. After removal of 7 bases from V and 6 bases from J, the junction contained 7 bases not matched to a gene. CDR3 sequence: CASGPDRGDEKLFF. DNA for the CDR3: TGCGCCAGCGGACCGGACAGGGGAGATGAAAAACTGTTTTTT.